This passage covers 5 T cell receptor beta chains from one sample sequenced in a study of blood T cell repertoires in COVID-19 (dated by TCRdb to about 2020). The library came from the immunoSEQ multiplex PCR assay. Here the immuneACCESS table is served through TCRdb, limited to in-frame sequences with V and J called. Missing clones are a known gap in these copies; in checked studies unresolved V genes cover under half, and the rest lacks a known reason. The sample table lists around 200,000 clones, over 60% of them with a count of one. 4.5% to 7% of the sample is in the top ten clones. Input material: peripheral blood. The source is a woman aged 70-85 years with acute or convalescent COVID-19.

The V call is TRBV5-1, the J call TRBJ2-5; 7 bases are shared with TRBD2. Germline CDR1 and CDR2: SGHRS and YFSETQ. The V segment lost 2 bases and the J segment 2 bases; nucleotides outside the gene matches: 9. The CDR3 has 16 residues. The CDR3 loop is CASSLGSGGKQETQYF. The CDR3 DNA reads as TGCGCCAGCAGCTTAGGGTCGGGAGGAAAACAAGAGACCCAGTACTTC.

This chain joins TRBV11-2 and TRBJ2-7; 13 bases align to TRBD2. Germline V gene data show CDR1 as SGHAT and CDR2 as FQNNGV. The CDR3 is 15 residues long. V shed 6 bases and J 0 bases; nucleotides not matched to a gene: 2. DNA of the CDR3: TGTGCCAGCAGGTGGACTAGCGGGAGCTCCTACGAGCAGTACTTC. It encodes CASRWTSGSSYEQYF.

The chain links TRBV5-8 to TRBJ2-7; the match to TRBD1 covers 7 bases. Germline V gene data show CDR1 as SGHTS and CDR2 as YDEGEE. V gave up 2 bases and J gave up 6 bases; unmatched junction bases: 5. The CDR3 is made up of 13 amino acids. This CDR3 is CASSFGQVGEQYF. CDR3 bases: TGTGCCAGCAGCTTTGGACAGGTTGGCGAGCAGTACTTC.

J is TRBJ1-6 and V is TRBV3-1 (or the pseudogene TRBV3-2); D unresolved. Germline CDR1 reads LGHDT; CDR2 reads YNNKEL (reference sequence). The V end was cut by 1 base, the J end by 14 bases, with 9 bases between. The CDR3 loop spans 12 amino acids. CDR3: CASSQGLSALHF. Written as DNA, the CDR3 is TGTGCCAGCAGCCAAGGCCTCTCAGCCCTCCACTTT.

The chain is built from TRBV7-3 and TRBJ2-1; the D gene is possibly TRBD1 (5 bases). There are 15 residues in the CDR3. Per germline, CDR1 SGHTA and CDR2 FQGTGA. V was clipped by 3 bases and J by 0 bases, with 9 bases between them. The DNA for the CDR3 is TGTGCCAGCAGCTTCCGACAGAGCTCCTACAATGAGCAGTTCTTC. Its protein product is CASSFRQSSYNEQFF.